The following is a T cell receptor beta chain sequence with its context. Its antigen remains unidentified. No much larger clonotype is one base removed from it; base qualities were not supplied. These reads were obtained on an Illumina NovaSeq 6000. TCRalpha and TCRbeta cDNA libraries were built by 5'RACE with constant-segment primers, adding sample barcodes and unique molecular identifiers. Trizol reagent was used to extract RNA from every sample. Amplification of the libraries took two PCR steps, and the second step added a second sample barcode plus Illumina TruSeq adapters. Sequencing of the libraries was done on an Illumina NovaSeq, producing 2 x 150 bp paired-end reads. The study's own analysis went as follows. Demultiplexing of reads and collapsing into UMI-guided consensus sequences were performed with migec v1.2.7. Using mixcr v2.1.11, UMI consensuses were aligned to TRA and TRB V and J templates and then assembled into clonotypes. A clonotype was counted as expanded or contracted only when both edgeR and NoisET called the clonotype significant, with the noise models trained on biological replicates. For edgeR calls, the cutoffs were a false discovery rate-adjusted p below 0.01 and a log2 fold-change threshold of 1. As an exploratory analysis of dynamics, max-normalized trajectories of the 1000 most abundant clonotypes were examined by PCA with hierarchical clustering. Separately sequenced CD4+ and CD8+ repertoires were used to assign a CD4 or CD8 phenotype to each responding clone. Clones were called with MiXCR by TCRdb after fastp trimmed the public reads at Q25, and only in-frame beta chains were retained. For every CDR3 protein sequence, its rows merge into one entry that carries the most common genes and DNA. The V and J calls were determined by TCRdb, not by the authors. This sample is represented by roughly 620,000 distinct CDR3 sequences; under 20% of them were singletons. Approximately 12% of the sample rests with the top ten.

This sample was included in a study of T-cell memory formation after mild COVID-19 (dated by TCRdb to the early 2020s). Regarding the research as a whole: Most TCR sequence clusters were specific to one of the two donors. Longitudinal TCRalpha and TCRbeta repertoire sequencing tracked T-cell clones expanding and contracting after mild COVID-19 in a couple of donors. The cohort was made up of two young adult volunteers, one female and one male, who were previously healthy.

On the study overall, not on this receptor specifically: Contracting CD4+ clones were located mainly in the CM and EM memory subsets, whereas CD8+ clones were found to be enriched in EMRA. The second-wave clones that peaked on day 37 were not confirmed to be SARS-CoV-2 specific. Some responding clones were detected in pre-infection memory, which suggested that pre-existing cross-reactive memory T cells had joined the SARS-CoV-2 response. Clones contracting from day 15 to 85 had balanced CD4/CD8 phenotypes, while a second wave expanding from day 15 to 37 was biased towards CD4+. Only a couple of mild cases were covered by the study, and larger cohorts that include severe cases with pre-infection samples were considered necessary.

Ends trimmed: V by 6 bases, J by 1 base; bases unmatched to a gene: 1. CDR1 and CDR2, per the germline V gene, are MNHEY and SVGEGT. Its CDR3 holds 14 amino acids, cysteine through phenylalanine. CDR3 DNA is the only sequence kept; it has 42 bases, read in frame from the first base. Ficoll-Paque density gradient centrifugation was used to isolate PBMCs. The sequence joins TRBV6-2 or TRBV6-3 to TRBJ2-1; a stretch of 9 junction bases matches TRBD1. Sequenced sample: PBMCs or a T cell subset sorted from them (not recorded which). This clonotype was obtained from an adult woman who had mild COVID-19 (a few samples of this study predate the infection). The sample titles of this study are shuffled in the database, so cell type and time point are left out; the donor was told from shared clones. The DNA sequence follows: TGTGCCAGCAGAGACAGGGGGTCCTACAATGAGCAGTTCTTC. Translated, it gives CASRDRGSYNEQFF.